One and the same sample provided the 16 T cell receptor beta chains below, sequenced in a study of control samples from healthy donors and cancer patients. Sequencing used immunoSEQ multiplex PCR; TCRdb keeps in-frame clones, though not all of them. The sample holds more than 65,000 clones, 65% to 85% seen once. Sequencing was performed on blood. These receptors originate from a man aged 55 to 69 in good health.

The CDR3 protein is CASSPGHANYGYTF. CDR3 coding DNA: TGTGCCAGCAGCCCCGGACACGCTAACTATGGCTACACCTTC. J is TRBJ1-2 and V is TRBV7-3; TRBD1 is a possible D gene (5 bases). The germline V and J ends were trimmed by 5 bases and 0 bases, with 10 bases remaining between them. Germline CDR1 reads SGHTA; CDR2 reads FQGTGA. This CDR3 is built from 14 residues. Filled out from reference TRBV7-3 and TRBJ1-2, the complete variable domain reads GAGVSQTPSNKVTEKGKYVELRCDPISGHTALYWYRQSLGQGPEFLIYFQGTGAADDSGLPNDRFFAVRPEGSVSTLKIQRTERGDSAVYLCASSPGHANYGYTFGSGTRLTVV.

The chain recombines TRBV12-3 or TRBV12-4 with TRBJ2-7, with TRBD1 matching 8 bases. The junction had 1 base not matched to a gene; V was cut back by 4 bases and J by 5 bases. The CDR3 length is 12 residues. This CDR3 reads CASSSDRDEQYF. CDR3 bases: TGTGCCAGCAGTTCGGACAGGGACGAGCAGTACTTC.

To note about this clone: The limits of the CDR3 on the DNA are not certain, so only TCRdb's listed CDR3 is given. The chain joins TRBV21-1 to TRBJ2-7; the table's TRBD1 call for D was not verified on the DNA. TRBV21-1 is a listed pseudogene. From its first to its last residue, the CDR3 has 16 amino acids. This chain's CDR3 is CASSKVGQGAAYEQYF.

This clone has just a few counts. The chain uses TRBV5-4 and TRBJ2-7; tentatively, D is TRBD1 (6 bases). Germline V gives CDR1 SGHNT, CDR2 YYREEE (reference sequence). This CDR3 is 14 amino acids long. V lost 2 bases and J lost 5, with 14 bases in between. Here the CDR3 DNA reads TGTGCCAGCAGCTTACAGGGTTTGAAAGACGAGCAGTACTTC. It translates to CASSLQGLKDEQYF. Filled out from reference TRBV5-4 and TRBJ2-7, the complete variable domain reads ETGVTQSPTHLIKTRGQQVTLRCSSQSGHNTVSWYQQALGQGPQFIFQYYREEENGRGNFPPRFSGLQFPNYSSELNVNALELDDSALYLCASSLQGLKDEQYFGPGTRLTVT.

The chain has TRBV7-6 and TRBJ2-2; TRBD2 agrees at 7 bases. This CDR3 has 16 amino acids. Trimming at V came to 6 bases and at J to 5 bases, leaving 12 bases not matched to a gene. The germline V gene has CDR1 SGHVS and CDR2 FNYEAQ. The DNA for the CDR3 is TGTGCCAGCAGTCCTCTCGGACTAGGGTTAACCGGGGAGCTGTTTTTT. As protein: CASSPLGLGLTGELFF.

CDR3 sequence (DNA): TGTGCCACCAGTGAGGACGGGACAGATACGCAGTATTTT. Encoded protein: CATSEDGTDTQYF. The chain combines TRBV24-1 with TRBJ2-3; D unclear. Trimming stripped 4 bases from V and 3 bases from J, with 7 bases between. Germline CDR1 and CDR2: KGHDR and SFDVKD. The CDR3 has 13 residues.

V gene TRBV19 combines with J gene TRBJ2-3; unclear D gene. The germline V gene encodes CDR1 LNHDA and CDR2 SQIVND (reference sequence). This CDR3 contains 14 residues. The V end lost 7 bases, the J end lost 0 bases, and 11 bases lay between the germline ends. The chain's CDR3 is CASTPSASTDTQYF. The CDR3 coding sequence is TGTGCCAGTACCCCTTCCGCTAGCACAGATACGCAGTATTTT.

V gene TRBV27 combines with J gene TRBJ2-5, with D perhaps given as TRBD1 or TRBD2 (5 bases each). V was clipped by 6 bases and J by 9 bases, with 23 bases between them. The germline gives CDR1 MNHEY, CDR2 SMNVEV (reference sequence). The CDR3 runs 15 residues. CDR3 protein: CASRGIRDPKAAQYF. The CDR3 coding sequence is TGTGCCAGCAGGGGGATCCGGGACCCAAAAGCGGCCCAGTACTTC.

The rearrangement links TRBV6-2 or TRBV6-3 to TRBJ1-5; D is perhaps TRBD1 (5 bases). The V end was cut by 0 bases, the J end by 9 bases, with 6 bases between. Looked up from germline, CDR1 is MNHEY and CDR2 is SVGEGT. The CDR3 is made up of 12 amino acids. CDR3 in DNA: TGTGCCAGCAGTTACTCAAGGGGGCCCCAGCATTTT. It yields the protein CASSYSRGPQHF.

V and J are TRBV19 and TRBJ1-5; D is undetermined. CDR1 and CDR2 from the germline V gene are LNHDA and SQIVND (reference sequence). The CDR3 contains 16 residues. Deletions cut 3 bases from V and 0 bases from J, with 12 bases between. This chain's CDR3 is CASSMSGFYSNQPQHF. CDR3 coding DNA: TGTGCCAGTAGTATGAGTGGGTTCTATAGCAATCAGCCCCAGCATTTT.

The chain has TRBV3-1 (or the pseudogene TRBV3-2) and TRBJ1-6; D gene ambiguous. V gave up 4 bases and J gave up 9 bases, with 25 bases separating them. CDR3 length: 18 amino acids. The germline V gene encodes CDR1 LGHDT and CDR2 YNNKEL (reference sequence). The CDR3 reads CASSRTSGGFQQASPLHF. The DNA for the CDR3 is TGTGCCAGCAGCCGAACTTCAGGCGGCTTCCAGCAGGCTTCACCCCTCCACTTT.

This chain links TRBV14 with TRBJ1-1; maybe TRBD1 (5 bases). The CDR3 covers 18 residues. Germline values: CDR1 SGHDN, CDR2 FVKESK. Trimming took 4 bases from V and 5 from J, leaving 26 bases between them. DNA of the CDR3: TGTGCCAGCAGCCCCTACACGTTAGGGAGGACAAGGAGGACTGAAGCTTTCTTT. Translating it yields CASSPYTLGRTRRTEAFF.

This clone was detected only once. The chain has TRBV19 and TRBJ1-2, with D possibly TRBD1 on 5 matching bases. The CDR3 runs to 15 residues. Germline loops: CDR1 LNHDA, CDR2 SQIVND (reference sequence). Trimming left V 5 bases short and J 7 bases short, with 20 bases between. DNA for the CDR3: TGTGCCAGTAGTGAGACCCCCCAGACCGGGGCTGGCTACACCTTC. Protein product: CASSETPQTGAGYTF.

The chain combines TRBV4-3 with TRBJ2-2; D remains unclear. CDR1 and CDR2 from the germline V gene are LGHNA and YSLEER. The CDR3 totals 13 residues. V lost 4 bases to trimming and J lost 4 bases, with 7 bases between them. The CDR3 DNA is TGCGCCAGCAGCCTGGTCGTCACCGGGGAGCTGTTTTTT. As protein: CASSLVVTGELFF.

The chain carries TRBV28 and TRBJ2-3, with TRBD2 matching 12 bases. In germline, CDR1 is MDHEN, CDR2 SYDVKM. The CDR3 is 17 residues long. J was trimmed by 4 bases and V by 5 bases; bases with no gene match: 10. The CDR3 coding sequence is TGTGCCAGCAGTCCCCGGACTAGCGGGAATCGGCCAGATACGCAGTATTTT. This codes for CASSPRTSGNRPDTQYF.

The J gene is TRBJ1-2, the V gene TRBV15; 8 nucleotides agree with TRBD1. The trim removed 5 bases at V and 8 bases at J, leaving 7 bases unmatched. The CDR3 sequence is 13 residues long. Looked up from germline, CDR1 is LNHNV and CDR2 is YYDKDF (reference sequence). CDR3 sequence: CATSQRTGSGYTF. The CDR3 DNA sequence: TGTGCCACCAGCCAACGGACAGGGTCGGGCTACACCTTC.